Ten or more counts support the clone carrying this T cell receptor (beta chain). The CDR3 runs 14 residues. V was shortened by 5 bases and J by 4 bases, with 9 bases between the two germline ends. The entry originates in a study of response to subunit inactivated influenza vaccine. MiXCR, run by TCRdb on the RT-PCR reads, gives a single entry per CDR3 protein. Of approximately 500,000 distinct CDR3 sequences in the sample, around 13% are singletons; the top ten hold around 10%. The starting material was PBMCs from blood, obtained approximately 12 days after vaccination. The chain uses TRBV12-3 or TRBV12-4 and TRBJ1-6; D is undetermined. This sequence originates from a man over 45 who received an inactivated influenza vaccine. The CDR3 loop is CASSQRRYNSPLHF. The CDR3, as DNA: TGTGCCAGCAGTCAGAGACGGTATAATTCACCCCTCCACTTT.